Following are 19 T cell receptor beta chains from one sample sequenced in a study of CD8+CD57+ T cells in acquired aplastic anemia. The template used for profiling TCR beta VDJ and CDR3 was genomic DNA. TCRdb processed the reads anew with MiXCR; each CDR3 protein has one entry. Among fewer than 200,000 distinct CDR3 sequences listed, about 60% were seen once. The sequenced sample was sorted CD4+, CD8+, or CD8+CD57+ T cells (not recorded which) from PBMCs. Receptors originate from a human donor in good health.

The table lists this clonotype with a few counts. The chain recombines TRBV10-1 with TRBJ2-3; either TRBD1 or TRBD2 may fit D (5 bases each). V lost 6 bases, J lost 5 bases, and 12 bases lay in between. CDR1 is WNHNN and CDR2 is SYGVQD in the germline V gene (reference sequence). This CDR3 has 13 amino acids. CDR3: CASRMGTGDTQYF. The CDR3, as DNA: TGCGCCAGCAGGATGGGGACGGGAGATACGCAGTATTTT.

This clonotype was seen many times. V is TRBV19 and J is TRBJ2-1; D possibly corresponds to TRBD2 (5 bases). The V end lost 3 bases, the J end lost 0 bases, and 15 bases lay between the germline ends. CDR3 length equals 17 residues. Germline CDR1 and CDR2: LNHDA and SQIVND (reference sequence). In nucleotides, the CDR3 is TGTGCCAGTAGTATTCAGTCGGAGGAAGCCTCCTACAATGAGCAGTTCTTC. Its protein product is CASSIQSEEASYNEQFF.

The V and J genes are TRBV20-1 and TRBJ1-6; D may be TRBD1 (5 bases). Germline V gene data show CDR1 as DFQATT and CDR2 as SNEGSKA (reference sequence). This CDR3 has 15 amino acids. V was pared by 8 bases and J by 10 bases, with 24 bases between. The CDR3 protein is CSPLGTGSSISPLHF. CDR3 DNA sequence: TGCAGTCCCCTAGGTACAGGCTCTTCGATCTCACCCCTCCACTTT.

The table lists this clonotype with a count of one. The genes are TRBV2 and TRBJ1-5; 10 nucleotides agree with TRBD1. The CDR3 is 14 amino acids. J lost 5 bases, V lost 3 bases, and 1 base had no gene match. Germline assignment: CDR1 SNHLY and CDR2 FYNNEI. The CDR3 sequence is CASSEDRGDQPQHF. The DNA for the CDR3 is TGTGCCAGCAGTGAGGACAGGGGGGATCAGCCCCAGCATTTT.

This clonotype was observed at least ten times. The chain recombines TRBV11-2 with TRBJ2-2; D is uncertain. The CDR3 loop spans 17 amino acids. With 7 bases removed from V and 1 base from J, the gap between germline ends came to 19 bases. CDR1 and CDR2 (germline): SGHAT, FQNNGV. In nucleotides, the CDR3 is TGTGCCAGCACCTCCTTAGGGCTCCGCTTGAACACCGGGGAGCTGTTTTTT. Protein sequence: CASTSLGLRLNTGELFF.

The rearrangement links TRBV7-9 to TRBJ1-6; perhaps TRBD1 as D (5 bases). The CDR3 is 14 residues long. Trimming pared 7 bases from V and 9 bases from J, leaving 16 bases between. Per the germline V gene, CDR1 is SEHNR and CDR2 is FQNEAQ (reference sequence). This CDR3 is CASNGDVASSPLHF. CDR3 DNA sequence: TGTGCCAGCAACGGGGACGTGGCGAGTTCACCCCTCCACTTT.

V is TRBV7-9 and J is TRBJ2-7; D might be TRBD2 (6 bases). V was pared by 5 bases and J by 1 base, with 18 bases between. CDR3 length: 16 residues. Germline V gives CDR1 SEHNR, CDR2 FQNEAQ (reference sequence). CDR3 residues: CASSPYRDSESYEQYF. CDR3 sequence (DNA): TGTGCCAGCAGCCCGTACCGGGACTCGGAATCCTACGAGCAGTACTTC.

With respect to this clonotype: This clone may be a read error of a much larger clone one base away. V gene TRBV15 combines with J gene TRBJ2-1; the D gene could be TRBD1 or TRBD2 (5 bases each). The CDR3 totals 14 residues. Trimming left V 9 bases short and J 0 bases short, with 12 bases between. The germline V gene has CDR1 LNHNV and CDR2 YYDKDF (reference sequence). The CDR3 spells CATAGAGSYNEQFF. The CDR3 nucleotides read TGTGCCACGGCCGGGGCAGGCTCCTACAATGAGCAGTTCTTC.

This clonotype has only a few counts. The chain uses TRBV7-9 and TRBJ2-7, with 9 bases lining up with TRBD2. The V gene end was trimmed by 3 bases and the J gene end by 3 bases; junction bases not matched to a gene: 6. Per the germline V gene, CDR1 is SEHNR and CDR2 is FQNEAQ (reference sequence). The length of the CDR3 is 15 residues. The CDR3 here is CASSFRLADSYEQYF. DNA of the CDR3: TGTGCCAGCAGCTTTCGACTAGCGGATAGCTACGAGCAGTACTTC.

The genes are TRBV19 and TRBJ2-7, with D maybe TRBD1 (5 bases). CDR3 length equals 13 residues. Germline CDR1 LNHDA, CDR2 SQIVND (reference sequence). The V and J ends lost 3 bases and 3 bases respectively, with 9 bases between them. The CDR3 reads CASSIGRDYEQYF. For the CDR3, the DNA is TGTGCCAGTAGTATCGGCAGGGACTACGAGCAGTACTTC.

This clonotype was recorded at least ten times. The rearrangement joins TRBV7-8 to TRBJ1-5, with 7 bases fitting TRBD1. J was trimmed by 9 bases and V by 0 bases; bases with no gene match: 5. Per the germline V gene, CDR1 is SGHVS and CDR2 is FQNEAQ. This CDR3 region has 14 residues. DNA for the CDR3: TGTGCCAGCAGCTTAGCGCTCGCAGGGGGGCCCCAGCATTTT. Translated, it gives CASSLALAGGPQHF.

This clonotype was detected many times. V and J are TRBV19 and TRBJ2-2; D may match TRBD1 or TRBD2 (5 bases each). Germline lookup yields CDR1 LNHDA and CDR2 SQIVND (reference sequence). Trimming took off 5 bases at V and 8 bases at J, with 12 bases between the two ends. The CDR3 contains 13 residues. In DNA form, the CDR3 reads TGTGCCAGTAGTTGGGGGAAGAGGGGGGAGCTGTTTTTT. Translating gives CASSWGKRGELFF.

CDR3 loop: CASSVGTGSTDTQYF. CDR3 coding DNA: TGTGCCAGCAGCGTAGGTACAGGGAGTACAGATACGCAGTATTTT. The chain is built from TRBV9 and TRBJ2-3; tentatively, D is TRBD1 (6 bases). The V end was cut by 0 bases, the J end by 3 bases, with 11 bases between. The CDR3 has 15 residues. Germline V gene sequence: CDR1 SGDLS, CDR2 YYNGEE.

This chain connects TRBV2 to TRBJ2-2; D possibly corresponds to TRBD2 (6 bases). The germline CDR1 and CDR2 sequences are SNHLY and FYNNEI. V was shortened by 3 bases and J by 6 bases, with 14 bases between the two germline ends. There are 15 residues in the CDR3. The chain's CDR3 is CASSDGGVAPGELFF. CDR3 DNA sequence: TGTGCCAGCAGTGATGGAGGGGTTGCACCCGGGGAGCTGTTTTTT. The full variable domain, its missing parts supplied by reference TRBV2 and TRBJ2-2, is EPEVTQTPSHQVTQMGQEVILRCVPISNHLYFYWYRQILGQKVEFLVSFYNNEISEKSEIFDDQFSVERPDGSNFTLKIRSTKLEDSAMYFCASSDGGVAPGELFFGEGSRLTVL.

V is TRBV9 and J is TRBJ1-2; a weak D match, TRBD1 (6 bases). V lost 5 bases, J lost 2 bases, and 13 bases lay in between. The CDR3 spans 14 residues. CDR1 and CDR2 from the germline V gene are SGDLS and YYNGEE. The CDR3: CASSPGEVNYGYTF. CDR3 nucleotides: TGTGCCAGCAGTCCAGGGGAGGTCAACTATGGCTACACCTTC.

The chain employs TRBV7-3 and TRBJ2-7, with a weak D call TRBD2 (5 bases). Germline V CDR1 and CDR2: SGHTA, FQGTGA. Trimming removed 5 bases at V and 7 bases at J, with 15 bases between. The CDR3 has 13 residues. The CDR3 loop reads CASSPPGVREQYF. CDR3 in DNA: TGTGCCAGCAGCCCACCCGGGGTGAGAGAGCAGTACTTC.

This clonotype came up many times. In DNA, the CDR3 is TGTGCCAGCAGTTATCCCGGGACAGGTCAAGAGACCCAGTACTTC. It is translated as CASSYPGTGQETQYF. The chain links TRBV6-6 to TRBJ2-5, with 8 bases identical to TRBD1. J lost 2 bases, V lost 3 bases, and 5 bases had no gene match. Germline values: CDR1 MNHNY, CDR2 SVGAGI (reference sequence). CDR3 length: 15 residues.

On this clonotype itself: Since a much larger clone is just one base distant, this may be a read error. This chain links TRBV10-3 with TRBJ1-5; possibly TRBD1 for D (5 bases). The CDR3 length is 16 residues. Germline V gene data show CDR1 as ENHRY and CDR2 as SYGVKD. CDR3 loop: CASSDGYPGDPLPQHF. The CDR3 DNA reads as TGTGCCAGCAGTGACGGTTACCCTGGGGACCCTCTGCCCCAGCATTTT.

The chain couples TRBV7-9 to TRBJ2-7; either TRBD1 or TRBD2 may fit D (5 bases each). CDR1 is SEHNR, CDR2 FQNEAQ, per germline (reference sequence). The CDR3 sequence is 14 residues long. V was clipped by 5 bases and J by 3 bases, with 14 bases between them. The DNA of the CDR3 is TGTGCCAGCAGCCGCCGGGACGCTAACTACGAGCAGTACTTC. The encoded protein is CASSRRDANYEQYF.